The present T cell receptor (beta chain) was sequenced within a study of beta chain features in type 1 diabetes. Isolated RNA was reverse transcribed in full, so expressed TCRB transcripts were sequenced. The method was immunoSEQ multiplex PCR; TCRdb's version includes in-frame clones alone and lacks a portion of them. The table lists 600,000 or so clones, 11% to 15% of them singletons. General observations from the study: Across patients, naive, central memory and Treg TCRB repertoires exhibited apparently greater similarity than was observed across healthy donors. People with Type 1 diabetes carried modestly yet significantly shorter TCRB CDR3s in all four CD4+ subsets. Any HLA-type effect on TCRB rearrangement remained unresolved here.

Naive, central memory, regulatory and stem cell-like memory cells within the CD4+ compartment were sorted using CD45RO/CCR7/CD25/CD127/CD95/CD27. The authors obtained over 98% purity in all sorted populations. This CDR3 contains 13 residues. V lost 4 bases, J lost 1 base, and 5 bases lay in between. CDR1 KGHSH and CDR2 LQKENI come from the germline V gene. This clone turned up a few times. Its target is unknown. Different DNA sequences within this sample yield the same CDR3. The sequence came from a man aged 18 to 30 with type 1 diabetes. The V gene is TRBV18, the J gene TRBJ1-5; the D is unclear. The sequencing sample was made of naive CD4+ T cells from blood. CDR3 sequence: CASSRGSNQPQHF. The CDR3 coding sequence is TGTGCCAGCTCACGTGGAAGCAATCAGCCCCAGCATTTT. Filled out from reference TRBV18 and TRBJ1-5, the complete variable domain reads NAGVMQNPRHLVRRRGQEARLRCSPMKGHSHVYWYRQLPEEGLKFMVYLQKENIIDESGMPKERFSAEFPKEGPSILRIQQVVRGDSAAYFCASSRGSNQPQHFGDGTRLSIL.